The 23 T cell receptor beta chains reported below all come from one sample, sequenced in a study of siplizumab effects on memory and regulatory T cells. TCRdb keeps only in-frame clones here, not all; method: immunoSEQ multiplex PCR. The table shows just under 85,000 clones, with about nine tenths occurring only once. The sequenced sample was Tregs sorted from blood. All receptors derive from a human donor in good health.

The chain uses TRBV10-1 and TRBJ2-3; 9 bases line up with TRBD2. Germline CDR1 reads WNHNN; CDR2 reads SYGVQD (reference sequence). V gave up 0 bases and J gave up 5 bases; unmatched junction bases: 9. CDR3 size: 17 residues. The CDR3 coding sequence is TGCGCCAGCAGTGAGTCATCGACTAGCGGAGTAGGAGATACGCAGTATTTT. The encoded protein is CASSESSTSGVGDTQYF.

The V and J genes are TRBV19 and TRBJ2-7, with TRBD2 identical over 8 bases. Looked up from germline, CDR1 is LNHDA and CDR2 is SQIVND (reference sequence). V was pared by 1 base and J by 2 bases, with 7 bases of the junction left unmatched. The CDR3 has 16 residues. The CDR3 region has the DNA TGTGCCAGTAGTATAGGAGCGGTAGCGGGGACCTACGAGCAGTACTTC. Its protein product is CASSIGAVAGTYEQYF.

The gene calls are TRBV7-6 and TRBJ2-1; the D gene is possibly TRBD2 (6 bases). CDR3 length: 17 amino acids. Trimming left V 5 bases short and J 7 bases short, with 24 bases between. Germline CDR1 reads SGHVS; CDR2 reads FNYEAQ. The CDR3 nucleotides read TGTGCCAGCAGCCCAGCTCTCCGTGTGGAGGGAGGTAATGAGCAGTTCTTC. This translates into CASSPALRVEGGNEQFF. Supplemented by reference TRBV7-6 and TRBJ2-1, the full variable domain reads GAGVSQSPRYKVTKRGQDVALRCDPISGHVSLYWYRQALGQGPEFLTYFNYEAQQDKSGLPNDRFSAERPEGSISTLTIQRTEQRDSAMYRCASSPALRVEGGNEQFFGPGTRLTVL.

V is TRBV29-1 and J is TRBJ1-1; a weak D match, TRBD1 (5 bases). Trimming took off 5 bases at V and 0 bases at J, with 10 bases between the two ends. The V gene's germline CDR1 is SQVTM and CDR2 ANQGSEA. CDR3 length: 13 residues. CDR3 nucleotide sequence: TGCAGCGTTTCTACAGGCATGAACACTGAAGCTTTCTTT. Translating it yields CSVSTGMNTEAFF.

The rearrangement links TRBV9 to TRBJ1-3, with a possible D match to TRBD1 (5 bases). Germline V gene data show CDR1 as SGDLS and CDR2 as YYNGEE. The CDR3 length is 16 residues. V shed 0 bases and J shed 0 bases, with 10 bases lying between them. The CDR3 protein is CASSVGQGLSGNTIYF. For the CDR3, the DNA is TGTGCCAGCAGCGTAGGTCAGGGACTCTCTGGAAACACCATATATTTT.

J is TRBJ2-5 and V is TRBV7-7; 7 bases align to TRBD1. Per the germline V gene, CDR1 is SSHAT and CDR2 is FNYEAQ (reference sequence). The CDR3 is 13 amino acids. Trimming cost V 3 bases and J 3 bases; bases outside gene matches: 1. This chain's CDR3 is CASSFDREETQYF. As DNA, the CDR3 is TGTGCCAGCAGCTTCGACAGGGAAGAGACCCAGTACTTC. Together with reference TRBV7-7 and TRBJ2-5, the CDR3 gives the full variable domain: GAGVSQSPRYKVTKRGQDVTLRCDPISSHATLYWYQQALGQGPEFLTYFNYEAQPDKSGLPSDRFSAERPEGSISTLTIQRTEQRDSAMYRCASSFDREETQYFGPGTRLLVL.

The rearrangement links TRBV7-2 to TRBJ1-5; D is undetermined. The CDR3 has 14 amino acids. Between the trimmed V and J ends, which lost 1 base and 4 bases, there was a span of 8 bases. Germline loops: CDR1 SGHTA, CDR2 FQGNSA. CDR3 sequence reads: CASSLVVQNQPQHF. DNA for the CDR3: TGTGCCAGCAGCTTAGTTGTGCAGAATCAGCCCCAGCATTTT.

This sequence joins TRBV5-1 and TRBJ1-4; no reliable D call. Germline loops: CDR1 SGHRS, CDR2 YFSETQ. Trimming left V 4 bases short and J 4 bases short, with 14 bases between. The CDR3 is 15 amino acids. CDR3 DNA sequence: TGCGCCAGCAGCCTAACAGACGGGAGTAATGAAAAACTGTTTTTT. Its protein is CASSLTDGSNEKLFF.

This clone was picked up one time. The chain is built from TRBV18 and TRBJ2-7, with D perhaps matching TRBD1 or TRBD2 (6 bases each). Germline CDR1 KGHSH, CDR2 LQKENI. V was pared by 4 bases and J by 4 bases, with 14 bases between. CDR3 length: 14 amino acids. The CDR3 loop is CASSRVGGAYEQYF. CDR3 in DNA: TGTGCCAGCTCACGTGTGGGGGGCGCATACGAGCAGTACTTC.

The V call is TRBV14, the J call TRBJ2-3; D not certain. V was trimmed by 4 bases and J by 3 bases, leaving 8 bases between them. CDR3 size: 13 residues. Germline lookup yields CDR1 SGHDN and CDR2 FVKESK. The DNA for the CDR3 is TGTGCCAGCAGCCCCCTTACAACAGATACGCAGTATTTT. This gives the protein CASSPLTTDTQYF.

The chain links TRBV2 to TRBJ1-3, with a possible D match to TRBD1 (6 bases). The V end lost 8 bases, the J end lost 2 bases, and 10 bases lay between the germline ends. The CDR3 runs to 13 residues. CDR1 and CDR2 (germline): SNHLY, FYNNEI. The CDR3 coding sequence is TGTGCCAGCCTCCAGGGGCCTGGAAACACCATATATTTT. Residues: CASLQGPGNTIYF.

This clone was detected once. The chain is built from TRBV6-6 and TRBJ2-2; either TRBD1 or TRBD2 may fit D (6 bases each). Trimming removed 5 bases from V and 7 bases from J, with 17 bases in between. Germline values: CDR1 MNHNY, CDR2 SVGAGI (reference sequence). The CDR3 has 15 amino acids. In DNA, the CDR3 is TGTGCCAGCAGTAACCGGGGGCCGGGGGACGGGGAGCTGTTTTTT. Amino acid sequence: CASSNRGPGDGELFF.

J is TRBJ2-7 and V is TRBV6-5; 7 bases are a match to TRBD1. This CDR3 has 13 residues. Looked up from germline, CDR1 is MNHEY and CDR2 is SVGAGI. The V gene end was trimmed by 7 bases and the J gene end by 4 bases; junction bases not matched to a gene: 7. The CDR3 here is CASTRTGGYEQYF. The CDR3 nucleotides are TGTGCCAGCACGCGGACAGGAGGATACGAGCAGTACTTC.

The chain joins TRBV4-1 to TRBJ2-1; 8 bases match TRBD2. The CDR3 totals 16 residues. The J segment lost 8 bases and the V segment lost 5 bases, leaving 14 bases of the junction unmatched. Germline CDR1 MGHRA, CDR2 YSYEKL. Here the CDR3 reads CASSFNVPGGADEQFF. The CDR3 DNA reads TGCGCCAGCAGCTTCAACGTCCCCGGGGGGGCGGATGAGCAGTTCTTC.

This clone was recorded once. The chain combines TRBV9 with TRBJ2-2; D gene unclear. The CDR3 sequence is 14 residues long. Per the germline V gene, CDR1 is SGDLS and CDR2 is YYNGEE. V was trimmed by 4 bases and J by 5 bases, leaving 12 bases between them. CDR3 coding DNA: TGTGCCAGCAGCCTCCAAATTGGGACCGGGGAGCTGTTTTTT. It specifies CASSLQIGTGELFF.

This chain links TRBV10-1 with TRBJ1-2, with D unclear. V lost 3 bases and J 2 bases, leaving 7 bases between the germline ends. The CDR3 loop spans 13 amino acids. CDR1 is WNHNN and CDR2 is SYGVQD in the germline V gene (reference sequence). CDR3 sequence: CASSDQENYGYTF. In nucleotides, the CDR3 is TGCGCCAGCAGTGATCAGGAGAACTATGGCTACACCTTC.

This chain uses TRBV10-2 with TRBJ2-7; 10 positions agree with TRBD1. Germline V gene data show CDR1 as WSHSY and CDR2 as SAAADI. The V and J ends lost 6 bases and 7 bases, in that order; junction bases with no gene match: 12. CDR3 length: 15 residues. The CDR3 region has the DNA TGCGCCAGCAGGACGAGAAGGACAGGGGGTAGGGAGCAGTACTTC. This codes for CASRTRRTGGREQYF.

The rearrangement links TRBV28 to TRBJ2-1; D might be TRBD2 (7 bases). Germline CDR1 and CDR2: MDHEN and SYDVKM. The CDR3 contains 14 residues. V was shortened by 8 bases and J by 1 base, with 12 bases between the two germline ends. CDR3 residues: CASSRGGSYNEQFF. The CDR3 DNA sequence: TGTGCCAGCTCAAGGGGGGGATCCTACAATGAGCAGTTCTTC.

The chain combines TRBV27 with TRBJ1-3; the match to TRBD1 covers 7 bases. Germline loops: CDR1 MNHEY, CDR2 SMNVEV (reference sequence). This CDR3 contains 14 residues. The V and J ends lost 6 bases and 8 bases, in that order; junction bases with no gene match: 10. The CDR3 region has the DNA TGTGCCAGCAGGAAGACAGGGAGAACGGACACCATATATTTT. This sequence encodes CASRKTGRTDTIYF.

This chain connects TRBV19 to TRBJ1-2; D possibly corresponds to TRBD1 (5 bases). The CDR3 extends over 12 amino acids. Germline V gives CDR1 LNHDA, CDR2 SQIVND (reference sequence). V shed 4 bases and J shed 8 bases, with 11 bases lying between them. CDR3: CASSKTVGGYTF. In nucleotides, the CDR3 is TGTGCCAGTAGTAAGACAGTCGGAGGCTACACCTTC. The full variable domain, rest sourced from reference TRBV19 and TRBJ1-2, is DGGITQSPKYLFRKEGQNVTLSCEQNLNHDAMYWYRQDPGQGLRLIYYSQIVNDFQKGDIAEGYSVSREKKESFPLTVTSAQKNPTAFYLCASSKTVGGYTFGSGTRLTVV.

The J gene is TRBJ1-2, the V gene TRBV7-9; D is perhaps TRBD1 (6 bases). The CDR3 has 14 residues. The V and J ends lost 1 base and 3 bases respectively, with 9 bases between them. CDR1 is SEHNR, CDR2 FQNEAQ, per germline (reference sequence). CDR3: CASSLEGVDYGYTF. CDR3 DNA sequence: TGTGCCAGCAGCTTAGAGGGGGTTGACTATGGCTACACCTTC.

The chain recombines TRBV19 with TRBJ2-7; 7 bases agree with TRBD2. This CDR3 is 12 amino acids long. V shed 9 bases, J shed 3 bases, and the junction held 5 bases outside the gene matches. Germline V gene lookup returns CDR1 LNHDA and CDR2 SQIVND (reference sequence). The CDR3 region has the DNA TGTGCCAGGTCAGGACTAGACTACGAGCAGTACTTC. Amino acid sequence: CARSGLDYEQYF. The full variable domain, rest sourced from reference TRBV19 and TRBJ2-7, is DGGITQSPKYLFRKEGQNVTLSCEQNLNHDAMYWYRQDPGQGLRLIYYSQIVNDFQKGDIAEGYSVSREKKESFPLTVTSAQKNPTAFYLCARSGLDYEQYFGPGTRLTVT.

This chain links TRBV18 with TRBJ1-3; 7 nucleotides align to TRBD1. Per germline, CDR1 KGHSH and CDR2 LQKENI. CDR3 length: 17 residues. V lost 0 bases, J lost 1 base, and 6 bases stayed unmatched. This CDR3 reads CASSPPRGQISGNTIYF. DNA of the CDR3: TGTGCCAGCTCACCACCGAGGGGACAGATATCTGGAAACACCATATATTTT.